The source of this TCR beta chain is a study of blood T cell repertoires in COVID-19. Study information: Material from acute and convalescent COVID-19 was sourced from the United States, Italy and Spain.

Seattle enrolled patients during active infection and tracked them longitudinally. CDR1 and CDR2 (germline): SGHRS, YFSETQ. The ends lost 0 bases at V and 3 bases at J; junction bases unmatched: 10. This CDR3 has 18 amino acids. Sequenced by immunoSEQ multiplex PCR; TCRdb stores in-frame clones only, minus some. The data hold approximately 170,000 clones, with approximately 93% observed a single time. This rearrangement joins TRBV5-1 to TRBJ2-2; 8 bases agree with TRBD1. The sequence came from an older woman with COVID-19, enrolled during active disease. Source material: peripheral blood. Here the CDR3 reads CASSLADRANYDTGELFF. The CDR3 bases are TGCGCCAGCAGCTTGGCGGACAGGGCCAATTATGACACCGGGGAGCTGTTTTTT. The whole variable domain, remainder taken from reference TRBV5-1 and TRBJ2-2, is KAGVTQTPRYLIKTRGQQVTLSCSPISGHRSVSWYQQTPGQGLQFLFEYFSETQRNKGNFPGRFSGRQFSNSRSEMNVSTLELGDSALYLCASSLADRANYDTGELFFGEGSRLTVL.